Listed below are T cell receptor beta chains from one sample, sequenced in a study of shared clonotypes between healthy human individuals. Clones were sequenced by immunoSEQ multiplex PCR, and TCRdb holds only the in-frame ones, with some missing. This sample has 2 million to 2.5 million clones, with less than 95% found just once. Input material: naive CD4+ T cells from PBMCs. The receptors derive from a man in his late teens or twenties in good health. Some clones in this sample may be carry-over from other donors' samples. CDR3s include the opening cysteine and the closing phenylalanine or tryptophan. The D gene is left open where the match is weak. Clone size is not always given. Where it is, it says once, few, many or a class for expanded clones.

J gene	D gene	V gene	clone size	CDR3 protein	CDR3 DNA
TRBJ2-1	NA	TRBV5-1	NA	CASSLAGAFYNEQFF	TGCGCCAGCAGCTTGGCGGGGGCGTTCTACAATGAGCAGTTCTTC
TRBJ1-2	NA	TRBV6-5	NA	CASRPGQLYGYTF	TGTGCCAGCAGGCCCGGACAGCTCTATGGCTACACCTTC
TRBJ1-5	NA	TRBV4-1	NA	CASTGDPLSNQPQHF	TGCGCCAGCACGGGTGACCCGCTTAGCAATCAGCCCCAGCATTTT
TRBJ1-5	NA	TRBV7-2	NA	CASSTQGFGNQPQHF	TGTGCCAGCAGCACCCAGGGGTTCGGCAATCAGCCCCAGCATTTT
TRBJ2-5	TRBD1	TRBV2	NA	CASGDRDRGGETQYF	TGTGCCAGCGGCGACCGGGACAGGGGAGGGGAGACCCAGTACTTC
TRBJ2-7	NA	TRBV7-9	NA	CASSLARDDYEQYF	TGTGCCAGCAGCTTAGCGCGGGATGACTACGAGCAGTACTTC
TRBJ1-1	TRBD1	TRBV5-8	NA	CASSSGQGDTEAFF	TGTGCCAGCAGCTCGGGACAGGGTGACACTGAAGCTTTCTTT
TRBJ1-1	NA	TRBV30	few	CAWSGQATGEAFF	TGTGCCTGGAGTGGACAGGCGACAGGTGAAGCTTTCTTT
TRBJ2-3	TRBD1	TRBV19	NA	CASSITDRGSDTQYF	TGTGCCAGTAGTATAACGGACAGGGGTTCAGATACGCAGTATTTT
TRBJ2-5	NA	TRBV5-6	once	CASSPPWGVDKVGPAQYF	TGTGCCAGCAGCCCGCCGTGGGGTGTGGACAAAGTAGGGCCGGCCCAGTACTTC
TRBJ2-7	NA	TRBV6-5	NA	CASRSQGISYEQYF	TGTGCCAGTAGGTCTCAGGGCATCTCCTACGAGCAGTACTTC